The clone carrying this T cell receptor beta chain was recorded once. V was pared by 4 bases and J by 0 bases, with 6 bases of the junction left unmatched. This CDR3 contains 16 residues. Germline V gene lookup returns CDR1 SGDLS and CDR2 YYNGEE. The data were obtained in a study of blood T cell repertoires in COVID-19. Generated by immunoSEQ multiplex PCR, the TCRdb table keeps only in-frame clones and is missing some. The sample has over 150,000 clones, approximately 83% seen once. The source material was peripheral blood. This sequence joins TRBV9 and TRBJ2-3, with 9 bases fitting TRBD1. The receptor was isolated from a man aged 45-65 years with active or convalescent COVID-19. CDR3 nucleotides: TGTGCCAGCAGCCCCCCCGGGACAGGGAGCACAGATACGCAGTATTTT. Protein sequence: CASSPPGTGSTDTQYF.